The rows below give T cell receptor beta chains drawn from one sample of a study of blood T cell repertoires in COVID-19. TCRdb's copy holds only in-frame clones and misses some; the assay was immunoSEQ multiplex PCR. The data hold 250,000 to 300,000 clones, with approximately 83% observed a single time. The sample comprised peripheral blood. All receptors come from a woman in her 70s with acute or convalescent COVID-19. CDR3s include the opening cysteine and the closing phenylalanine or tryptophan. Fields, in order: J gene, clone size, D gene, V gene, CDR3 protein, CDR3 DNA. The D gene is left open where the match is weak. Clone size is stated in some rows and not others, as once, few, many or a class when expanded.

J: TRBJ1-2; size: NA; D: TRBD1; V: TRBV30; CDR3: CAWTLRTGGIYGYTF; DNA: TGTGCCTGGACCCTCCGGACAGGGGGTATCTATGGCTACACCTTC
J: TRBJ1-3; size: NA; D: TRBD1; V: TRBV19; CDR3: CASRIRPGGHSGNTIYF; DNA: TGTGCCAGCCGAATACGGCCAGGGGGCCACTCTGGAAACACCATATATTTT
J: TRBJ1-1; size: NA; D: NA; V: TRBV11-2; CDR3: CASSFQARTTEAFF; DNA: TGTGCCAGCAGCTTCCAGGCCAGAACCACTGAAGCTTTCTTT
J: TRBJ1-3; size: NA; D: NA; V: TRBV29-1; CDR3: CSVREGAGNTIYF; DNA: TGCAGCGTCAGGGAAGGGGCTGGAAACACCATATATTTT
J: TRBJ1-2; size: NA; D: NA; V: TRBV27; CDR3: CASSQRGGYGYTF; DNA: TGTGCCAGCAGTCAAAGGGGTGGCTATGGCTACACCTTC
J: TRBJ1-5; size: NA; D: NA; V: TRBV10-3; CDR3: CAISESTVGPQHF; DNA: TGTGCCATCAGTGAGTCGACTGTAGGGCCCCAGCATTTT
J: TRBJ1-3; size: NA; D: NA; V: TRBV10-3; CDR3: CAITGTSGNTIYF; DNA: TGTGCCATCACGGGAACCTCTGGAAACACCATATATTTT
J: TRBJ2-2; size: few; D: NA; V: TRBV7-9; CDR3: CASSSQGDTGELFF; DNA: TGTGCCAGCAGCTCTCAGGGTGACACCGGGGAGCTGTTTTTT
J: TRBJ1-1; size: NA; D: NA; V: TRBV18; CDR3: CASSPRPETKAFF; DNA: TGTGCCAGCTCCCCGAGGCCAGAGACTAAAGCTTTCTTT
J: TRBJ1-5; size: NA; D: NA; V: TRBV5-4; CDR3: CASSSQGSGNQPQHF; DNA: TGTGCCAGCAGCTCCCAGGGATCCGGCAATCAGCCCCAGCATTTT
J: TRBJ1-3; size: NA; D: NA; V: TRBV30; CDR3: CAWSAGLGGNTIYF; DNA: TGTGCCTGGAGTGCGGGGTTAGGCGGAAACACCATATATTTT
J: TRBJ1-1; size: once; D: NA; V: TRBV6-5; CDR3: CASQRGEAAFF; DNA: TGTGCCAGCCAGCGGGGGGAGGCGGCTTTCTTT
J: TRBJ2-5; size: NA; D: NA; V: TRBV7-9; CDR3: CASSPSQGPQETQYF; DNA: TGTGCCAGCAGTCCCTCACAGGGCCCACAAGAGACCCAGTACTTC
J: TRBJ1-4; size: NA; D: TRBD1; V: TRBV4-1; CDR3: CASSQGTGQGLGKLFF; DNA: TGCGCCAGCAGCCAGGGAACGGGACAGGGACTAGGAAAACTGTTTTTT
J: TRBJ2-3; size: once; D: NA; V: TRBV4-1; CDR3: CASSLRLGSSTDTQYF; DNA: TGCGCCAGCAGCCTGCGACTTGGCTCTAGCACAGATACGCAGTATTTT
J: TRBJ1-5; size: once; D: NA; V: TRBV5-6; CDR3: CASSQQGSGNQPQHF; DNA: TGTGCCAGCAGCCAACAGGGTTCGGGCAATCAGCCCCAGCATTTT
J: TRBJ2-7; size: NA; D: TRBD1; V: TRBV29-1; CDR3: CSVATGGWYEQYF; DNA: TGCAGCGTTGCGACAGGGGGCTGGTACGAGCAGTACTTC
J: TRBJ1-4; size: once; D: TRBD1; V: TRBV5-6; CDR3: CASSPGTGKNEKLFF; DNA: TGTGCCAGCAGCCCCGGGACAGGGAAAAATGAAAAACTGTTTTTT